Presented here are 25 T cell receptor beta chains from one specimen sequenced in a study of blood T cell repertoires in COVID-19 (dated by TCRdb to 2018 to 2021). Library preparation was by the immunoSEQ multiplex PCR assay. TCRdb carries this immuneACCESS record with in-frame sequences only. Its versions omit some clonotypes, under half of them owing to an unresolved V gene in the studies checked, with the rest unexplained. This sample lists 50,000 to 60,000 clones; roughly 80% were detected once. Jointly, the top ten make up roughly 6.4% of the sample. The sequencing sample was made of peripheral blood. The receptor source for this set is a human donor in a cohort sampled during active or convalescent COVID-19.

The chain carries TRBV7-8 and TRBJ2-3, with TRBD2 as a possible D gene (5 bases). The CDR3 sequence is 16 residues long. Germline assignment: CDR1 SGHVS and CDR2 FQNEAQ. Between the trimmed V and J ends, which lost 3 bases and 0 bases, there was a span of 13 bases. The CDR3 DNA follows: TGTGCCAGCAGCTTCCTCAGCGGAGCTAGCACAGATACGCAGTATTTT. This gives the protein CASSFLSGASTDTQYF.

The gene calls are TRBV2 and TRBJ1-4; D remains unclear. The CDR3 has 14 amino acids. The germline CDR1 and CDR2 sequences are SNHLY and FYNNEI. V was clipped by 11 bases and J by 4 bases, with 17 bases between them. CDR3: CAVARSSVNEKLFF. The CDR3 nucleotides read TGTGCCGTCGCACGAAGCAGCGTTAATGAAAAACTGTTTTTT.

The chain recombines TRBV27 with TRBJ1-6; D remains ambiguous. The V end was cut by 2 bases, the J end by 6 bases, with 8 bases between. CDR3 length equals 14 residues. Germline values: CDR1 MNHEY, CDR2 SMNVEV (reference sequence). The CDR3 DNA follows: TGTGCCAGCAGTTTAGGCGGGGTTAATTCACCCCTCCACTTT. Residues: CASSLGGVNSPLHF.

The genes are TRBV7-2 and TRBJ2-7; TRBD2 is a possible D gene (6 bases). From germline, CDR1 is SGHTA and CDR2 FQGNSA. The CDR3 loop spans 17 amino acids. Between the trimmed V and J ends, which lost 8 bases and 0 bases, there was a span of 23 bases. This CDR3 is CASSSLPSGGSSYEQYF. The CDR3 DNA is TGTGCCAGCTCCTCCCTCCCATCCGGAGGGAGCTCCTACGAGCAGTACTTC.

This rearrangement joins TRBV7-9 to TRBJ2-7, with 7 positions matching TRBD1. V was clipped by 5 bases and J by 10 bases; unmatched bases: 5. Germline-derived CDR1 and CDR2 are SEHNR and FQNEAQ (reference sequence). This CDR3 is built from 11 residues. DNA for the CDR3: TGTGCCAGCAGCCTACAGGGGATCCAGTACTTC. Amino acid sequence: CASSLQGIQYF. Filled out from reference TRBV7-9 and TRBJ2-7, the complete variable domain reads DTGVSQNPRHKITKRGQNVTFRCDPISEHNRLYWYRQTLGQGPEFLTYFQNEAQLEKSRLLSDRFSAERPKGSFSTLEIQRTEQGDSAMYLCASSLQGIQYFGPGTRLTVT.

This clone has only one observation. V is TRBV5-6 and J is TRBJ2-7; the match to TRBD1 covers 7 bases. Germline V gene data show CDR1 as SGHDT and CDR2 as YYEEEE. This CDR3 comprises 13 residues. V shed 3 bases and J 2 bases; nucleotides not matched to a gene: 2. The CDR3 DNA is TGTGCCAGCAGCTGGGGGACAGCCTACGAGCAGTACTTC. Protein: CASSWGTAYEQYF.

V usage is TRBV4-2 and J usage is TRBJ2-1, with 10 bases aligning to TRBD2. The germline gives CDR1 LGHNA, CDR2 YNFKEQ. The V gene end was trimmed by 4 bases and the J gene end by 7 bases; junction bases not matched to a gene: 7. The CDR3 sequence is 15 residues long. Written as DNA, the CDR3 is TGTGCCAGCAGCCTCAGCGGGGGGGCCCAGAATGAGCAGTTCTTC. Translation: CASSLSGGAQNEQFF.

The chain couples TRBV7-9 to TRBJ1-1; 8 bases align to TRBD1. Germline V CDR1 and CDR2: SEHNR, FQNEAQ (reference sequence). J was trimmed by 3 bases and V by 5 bases; bases with no gene match: 8. The CDR3 runs to 15 residues. The CDR3 sequence is CASSRTGGGDTEAFF. For the CDR3, the DNA is TGTGCCAGCAGCCGTACAGGGGGAGGGGACACTGAAGCTTTCTTT.

This chain links TRBV7-2 with TRBJ2-3, with 10 bases fitting TRBD2. Germline V gene lookup returns CDR1 SGHTA and CDR2 FQGNSA. This CDR3 has 16 amino acids. The junction had 11 bases not matched to a gene; V was cut back by 6 bases and J by 5 bases. CDR3 residues: CASSKARAGGQDTQYF. The CDR3 DNA follows: TGTGCCAGCAGTAAGGCTCGAGCGGGGGGGCAAGATACGCAGTATTTT. The full variable domain, its missing parts supplied by reference TRBV7-2 and TRBJ2-3, is GAGVSQSPSNKVTEKGKDVELRCDPISGHTALYWYRQSLGQGLEFLIYFQGNSAPDKSGLPSDRFSAERTGGSVSTLTIQRTQQEDSAVYLCASSKARAGGQDTQYFGPGTRLTVL.

The rearrangement uses TRBV19 and TRBJ1-6; D is undetermined. The CDR3 is 15 amino acids. Germline lookup yields CDR1 LNHDA and CDR2 SQIVND (reference sequence). V was clipped by 0 bases and J by 8 bases, with 11 bases between them. CDR3 region: CASSIDEGVYSPLHF. The CDR3 DNA sequence: TGTGCCAGTAGTATAGATGAAGGAGTGTATTCACCCCTCCACTTT.

V is TRBV7-3 and J is TRBJ1-6; D perhaps matches TRBD1 (5 bases). Germline loops: CDR1 SGHTA, CDR2 FQGTGA. Trimming removed 5 bases at V and 8 bases at J, with 16 bases between. The CDR3 contains 15 residues. The CDR3 region has the DNA TGTGCCAGCAGCCAAAGCGCAGGGATAGATTCACCCCTCCACTTT. Amino acid sequence: CASSQSAGIDSPLHF.

The J gene is TRBJ1-1, the V gene TRBV7-8, with D possibly matching TRBD1 (5 bases). Germline values: CDR1 SGHVS, CDR2 FQNEAQ. Trimming pared 5 bases from V and 3 bases from J, leaving 7 bases between. The CDR3 length is 12 residues. In nucleotides, the CDR3 is TGTGCCAGCAGCCCAGGGTACACTGAAGCTTTCTTT. It translates to CASSPGYTEAFF.

V is TRBV9 and J is TRBJ1-1, with 11 bases fitting TRBD1. Germline V gene sequence: CDR1 SGDLS, CDR2 YYNGEE. There are 14 residues in the CDR3. Germline trimming cut 0 bases from V and 7 bases from J; bases unmatched to any gene: 2. The CDR3 loop reads CASSVGGTGGEAFF. The CDR3 DNA sequence: TGTGCCAGCAGCGTAGGAGGGACAGGGGGTGAAGCTTTCTTT.

This clone was found once. This sequence joins TRBV7-2 and TRBJ1-1; 9 nucleotides match TRBD1. The CDR3 runs to 15 residues. CDR1 is SGHTA and CDR2 is FQGNSA in the germline V gene. Germline trimming cut 0 bases from V and 5 bases from J; bases unmatched to any gene: 4. This chain's CDR3 is CASSLATGGRTEAFF. For the CDR3, the DNA is TGTGCCAGCAGCTTAGCGACAGGGGGAAGGACTGAAGCTTTCTTT.

The chain couples TRBV9 to TRBJ1-3, with D unresolved. This CDR3 has 15 amino acids. The V end lost 4 bases, the J end lost 0 bases, and 11 bases lay between the germline ends. Germline assignment: CDR1 SGDLS and CDR2 YYNGEE. The chain's CDR3 is CASSSGLNSGNTIYF. The CDR3 DNA is TGTGCCAGCAGCTCCGGACTCAACTCTGGAAACACCATATATTTT.

The chain is built from TRBV7-2 and TRBJ2-7, with 12 bases identical to TRBD1. This CDR3 spans 14 amino acids. Germline CDR1 and CDR2: SGHTA and FQGNSA. The trim removed 8 bases at V and 5 bases at J, leaving 7 bases unmatched. CDR3 nucleotides: TGTGCCAGCGGCGCGGGACAGGGGGCCGACGAGCAGTACTTC. Its translation: CASGAGQGADEQYF.

The sample holds many counts of this clone. The chain links TRBV19 to TRBJ2-2, with D possibly being TRBD1 (6 bases). V lost 4 bases, J lost 4 bases, and 10 bases lay in between. This CDR3 is built from 14 residues. Per germline, CDR1 LNHDA and CDR2 SQIVND (reference sequence). CDR3 in amino acids: CASSTDRFTGELFF. The CDR3 DNA is TGTGCCAGTAGTACCGACAGGTTCACCGGGGAGCTGTTTTTT. Complete variable domain (other parts from reference TRBV19 and TRBJ2-2): DGGITQSPKYLFRKEGQNVTLSCEQNLNHDAMYWYRQDPGQGLRLIYYSQIVNDFQKGDIAEGYSVSREKKESFPLTVTSAQKNPTAFYLCASSTDRFTGELFFGEGSRLTVL.

Only a few counts were recorded for this clone. The DNA for the CDR3 is TGTGCCAGCAGCCTCGACAGGGGGCTTGGAAACGGCTACACCTTC. This codes for CASSLDRGLGNGYTF. The V call is TRBV14, the J call TRBJ1-2; TRBD1 matches at 10 bases. The CDR3 consists of 15 residues. Germline V lookup: CDR1 SGHDN, CDR2 FVKESK. V lost 4 bases, J lost 8 bases, and 10 bases stayed unmatched. The full variable domain, rest sourced from reference TRBV14 and TRBJ1-2, is EAGVTQFPSHSVIEKGQTVTLRCDPISGHDNLYWYRRVMGKEIKFLLHFVKESKQDESGMPNNRFLAERTGGTYSTLKVQPAELEDSGVYFCASSLDRGLGNGYTFGSGTRLTVV.

The chain has TRBV7-2 and TRBJ2-3; 11 bases are shared with TRBD2. This CDR3 region has 16 residues. CDR1 is SGHTA and CDR2 is FQGNSA in the germline V gene. V shed 2 bases and J 2 bases; nucleotides not matched to a gene: 3. The CDR3 DNA reads TGTGCCAGCAGCTTACTAGCGGGGGGCCCCACAGATACGCAGTATTTT. This codes for CASSLLAGGPTDTQYF.

This clone turned up a few times. V is TRBV5-4 and J is TRBJ1-1; TRBD1 matches 11 bases. V trimming: 2 bases; J trimming: 5 bases; junction bases outside the gene matches: 2. The CDR3 has 14 amino acids. The germline V gene encodes CDR1 SGHNT and CDR2 YYREEE (reference sequence). The CDR3 spells CASSLRDRGTEAFF. The CDR3 DNA follows: TGTGCCAGCAGCTTACGGGACAGGGGGACTGAAGCTTTCTTT.

This chain links TRBV19 with TRBJ1-2; TRBD1 is a possible D gene (6 bases). V dropped 4 bases and J dropped 2 bases, with 14 bases sitting between them. This CDR3 has 15 amino acids. Germline values: CDR1 LNHDA, CDR2 SQIVND (reference sequence). Here the CDR3 DNA reads TGTGCCAGTAGTACGACGCACAGGGCAAACTATGGCTACACCTTC. It is translated as CASSTTHRANYGYTF.

The chain uses TRBV4-1 and TRBJ2-3, with D hard to call. The ends were cut back, 0 bases at V and 0 bases at J, with 13 bases in the middle. The CDR3 runs 17 residues. Germline-derived CDR1 and CDR2 are MGHRA and YSYEKL. CDR3 protein: CASSQDAWPFSTDTQYF. For the CDR3, the DNA is TGCGCCAGCAGCCAAGATGCCTGGCCCTTTAGCACAGATACGCAGTATTTT.

The V call is TRBV4-2, the J call TRBJ2-2; D not resolved. CDR3 length equals 16 residues. Germline CDR1 and CDR2: LGHNA and YNFKEQ. V was pared by 3 bases and J by 0 bases, with 11 bases between. Here the CDR3 DNA reads TGTGCCAGCAGCCAGGGCAACAACGCGAACACCGGGGAGCTGTTTTTT. Translation: CASSQGNNANTGELFF.

This chain joins TRBV7-2 and TRBJ1-2; D gene unclear. The CDR3 length is 14 residues. V gave up 1 base and J gave up 0 bases, with 6 bases separating them. Germline lookup yields CDR1 SGHTA and CDR2 FQGNSA. This chain's CDR3 is CASSLVGTNYGYTF. Here the CDR3 DNA reads TGTGCCAGCAGCTTAGTTGGCACTAACTATGGCTACACCTTC.

The rearrangement links TRBV5-4 to TRBJ1-4; tentative D call: TRBD1 (5 bases). The CDR3 has 13 amino acids. V lost 3 bases, J lost 8 bases, and 11 bases lay in between. Germline V gene sequence: CDR1 SGHNT, CDR2 YYREEE (reference sequence). The chain's CDR3 is CASSSGGREKLFF. The DNA for the CDR3 is TGTGCCAGCAGCTCGGGGGGGAGAGAAAAACTGTTTTTT.